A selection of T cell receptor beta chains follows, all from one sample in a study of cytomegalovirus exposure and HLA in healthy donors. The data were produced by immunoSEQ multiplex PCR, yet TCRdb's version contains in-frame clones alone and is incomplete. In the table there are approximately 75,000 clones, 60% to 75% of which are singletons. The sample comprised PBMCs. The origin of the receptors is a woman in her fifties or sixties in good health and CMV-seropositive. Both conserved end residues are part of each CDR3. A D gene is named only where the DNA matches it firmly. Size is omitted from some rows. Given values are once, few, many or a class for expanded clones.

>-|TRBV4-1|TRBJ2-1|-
TGCGCCAGCAGCCCCCCCGCAGCGGAGCTCTACAATGAGCAGTTCTTC
CASSPPAAELYNEQFF
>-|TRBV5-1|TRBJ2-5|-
TGCGCCAGCAGCTTGGTTACGGCAGGAGGAGAGACCCAGTACTTC
CASSLVTAGGETQYF
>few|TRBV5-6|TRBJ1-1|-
TGTGCCAGCAGCTTGCAGGGTTTGCTGGCTTTCTTT
CASSLQGLLAFF
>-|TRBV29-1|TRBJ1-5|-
TGCAGCGTTCAGGAACATAGCAATCAGCCCCAGCATTTT
CSVQEHSNQPQHF
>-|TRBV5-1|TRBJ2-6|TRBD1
TGCGCCAGCAGCCCAGAGACAGGGAGACCTGGGGCCAACGTCCTGACTTTC
CASSPETGRPGANVLTF
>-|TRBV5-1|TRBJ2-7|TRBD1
TGCGCCAGCAGCCCCTGGGACAGGGATTACGAGCAGTACTTC
CASSPWDRDYEQYF
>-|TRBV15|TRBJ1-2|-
TGTGCCACCAGCAGAGATGAGGTTGGGTCGGGAAGGTTCACCTTC
CATSRDEVGSGRFTF
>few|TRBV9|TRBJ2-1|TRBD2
TGTGCCAGCAGCGTTGGTAGCGGGGTCTACAATGAGCAGTTCTTC
CASSVGSGVYNEQFF
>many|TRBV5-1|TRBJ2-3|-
TGCGCCAGCAGCCTAGCGAATCTGGAGGATACGCAGTATTTT
CASSLANLEDTQYF
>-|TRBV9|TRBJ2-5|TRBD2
TGTGCCAGCAGCGTTGCGGGAGGGCCGGTGGAGACCCAGTACTTC
CASSVAGGPVETQYF
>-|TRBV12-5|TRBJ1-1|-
TGTGCTAGTGGGGGGGGCACTGAAGCTTTCTTT
CASGGGTEAFF
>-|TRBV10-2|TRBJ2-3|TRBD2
TGCGCCAGCAGTGAGTCAGGTAGCGGGGGGTACCTCCTCGGGATGAGCACGCAGTATTTT
CASSESGSGGYLLGMSTQYF
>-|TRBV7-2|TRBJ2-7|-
TGTGCCAGCAGCCCAGCTGGGGGCCGCTCCTACGAGCAGTACTTC
CASSPAGGRSYEQYF
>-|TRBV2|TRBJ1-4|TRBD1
TGTGCCAGCAGTTCCGGACAGGGGGCGTCAGCTAATGAAAAACTGTTTTTT
CASSSGQGASANEKLFF
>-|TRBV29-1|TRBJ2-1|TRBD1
TGCAGCGTTTCCGGGACAGGGTTTGGTGAGCAGTTCTTC
CSVSGTGFGEQFF
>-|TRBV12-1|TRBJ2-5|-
TGTGCCAGCAGCTTTCACTTCCTACTGGGAGGCCAAGAGACCCAGTACTTC
CASSFHFLLGGQETQYF
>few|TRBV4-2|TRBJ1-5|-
TGTGCCAGCAGCCAAGAAGCAGGGAATCAGCCCCAGCATTTT
CASSQEAGNQPQHF
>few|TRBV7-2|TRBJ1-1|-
TGTGCCAGCAGCTTATCCTCTCGGAGGGGCACTGAAGCTTTCTTT
CASSLSSRRGTEAFF
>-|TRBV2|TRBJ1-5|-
TGTGTCAGCAGGGAGCCGGTGGGGCGCGATCAGCCCCAGCATTTT
CVSREPVGRDQPQHF
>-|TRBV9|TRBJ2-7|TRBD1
TGTGCCAGCAGCGTAGGGGGACAGGGAAGTGGCGAGCAGTACTTC
CASSVGGQGSGEQYF
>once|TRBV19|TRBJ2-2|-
TGTGCCAGTAGTCCACAGGGTAGGCCCGGGGAGCTGTTTTTT
CASSPQGRPGELFF
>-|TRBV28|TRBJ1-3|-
TGTGCCAGCAGTACTAATGGGGAGGGTGGAGGAAACACCATATATTTT
CASSTNGEGGGNTIYF